The clone carrying this T cell receptor (beta chain) was observed once. Its target is not known. The V end was cut by 2 bases, the J end by 5 bases, with 18 bases between. This CDR3 has 16 amino acids. Germline CDR1 MRHNA, CDR2 SNTAGT. The record originates from a study of STAT3 mutations in large granular lymphocyte leukemia. Background on the study: Roughly half of the longitudinally sequenced T-LGLL patients carried detectable canonical activating STAT3 mutations.

Using immunoSEQ multiplex PCR, the repertoire was profiled, and TCRdb retains in-frame clones only, with some absent. Among 35,000 to 40,000 clones, approximately 91% were seen once, and the ten largest hold roughly 0.39%. Overall study findings and caveats: A small but highly pathogenic clone may have been missed. Every T-cell large granular lymphocyte leukemia patient had at least one immunodominant TCR beta clonotype. In about 30% of the 18 patients, new TCR clonotypes emerged after therapy.

Input material: PBMCs. This sequence was found in a human donor with T large granular lymphocyte leukemia. Some clones in this sample may be carry-over from other donors' samples. The rearrangement links TRBV6-4 to TRBJ2-5, with D perhaps being TRBD1 or TRBD2 (6 bases each). The DNA of the CDR3 is TGTGCCAGCAGTGACCAAGTAGGGGGGCCGGCGGAGACCCAGTACTTC. Translating it yields CASSDQVGGPAETQYF.